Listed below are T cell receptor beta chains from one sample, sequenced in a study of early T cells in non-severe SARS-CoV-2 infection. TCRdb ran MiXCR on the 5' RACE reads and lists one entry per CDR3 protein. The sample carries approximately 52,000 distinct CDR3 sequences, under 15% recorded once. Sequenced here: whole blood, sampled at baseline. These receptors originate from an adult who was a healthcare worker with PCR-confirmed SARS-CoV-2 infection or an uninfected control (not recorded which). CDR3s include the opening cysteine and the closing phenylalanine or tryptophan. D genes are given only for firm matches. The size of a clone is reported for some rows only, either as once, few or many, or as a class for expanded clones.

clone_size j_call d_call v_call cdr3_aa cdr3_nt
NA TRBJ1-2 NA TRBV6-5 CASSTRQAGYTF TGTGCCAGCAGTACCCGACAGGCTGGCTACACCTTC
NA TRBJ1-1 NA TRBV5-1 CASSVLGRDKEAFF TGCGCCAGCAGCGTGCTGGGGAGAGATAAGGAAGCTTTCTTT
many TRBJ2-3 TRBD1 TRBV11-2 CATGTGSTDTQYF TGTGCCACCGGGACAGGGAGCACAGATACGCAGTATTTT
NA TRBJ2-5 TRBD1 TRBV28 CASSSRTGLPQETQYF TGTGCCAGCAGTTCTCGGACAGGGCTCCCCCAAGAGACCCAGTACTTC
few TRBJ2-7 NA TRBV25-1 CASSESTFDLSYEQYF TGTGCCAGCAGTGAATCCACCTTCGACCTTTCCTACGAGCAGTACTTC
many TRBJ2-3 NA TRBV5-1 CASSLGSYTDTQYF TGCGCCAGCAGCTTGGGCAGTTACACAGATACGCAGTATTTT
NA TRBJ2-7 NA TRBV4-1 CASILKFYEQYF TGCGCCAGCATCCTAAAGTTCTACGAGCAGTACTTC
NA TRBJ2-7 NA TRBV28 CASRPPVAAPSYEQYF TGTGCCAGCAGACCCCCTGTAGCGGCACCCTCCTACGAGCAGTACTTC
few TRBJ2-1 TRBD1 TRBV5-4 CASSTRQGSSYNEQFF TGTGCCAGCAGCACTCGACAGGGAAGCTCCTACAATGAGCAGTTCTTC
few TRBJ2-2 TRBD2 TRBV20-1 CSARNLAAHTGELFF TGCAGTGCTAGGAATCTAGCGGCGCACACCGGGGAGCTGTTTTTT
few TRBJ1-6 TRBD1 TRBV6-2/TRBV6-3 CASSYGTGNSPLHF TGTGCCAGCAGTTACGGGACAGGGAATTCACCCCTCCACTTT